A single TCR beta chain is shown here with its context. This sample is drawn from a study of blood T cell repertoires in COVID-19. Produced via immunoSEQ multiplex PCR; TCRdb's table is partial and in-frame only. The sample includes about 210,000 clones, about nine tenths of them seen just once. The germline V gene encodes CDR1 SGHNT and CDR2 YENEEA. This CDR3 is built from 13 residues. J was trimmed by 10 bases and V by 5 bases; bases with no gene match: 7. The origin of this receptor is a man aged 40-49 years with acute or convalescent COVID-19. The chain is built from TRBV11-3 and TRBJ2-1, with 8 bases matching TRBD1. Sequencing was carried out using peripheral blood. CDR3 nucleotides: TGTGCCAGCAGCCCCGGGACAGGCCGCGAGCAGTTCTTC. Amino acids: CASSPGTGREQFF.